These T cell receptor beta chains were read from a single sample in a study of siplizumab effects on memory and regulatory T cells. Assay used: immunoSEQ multiplex PCR; TCRdb lists only in-frame clones, some missing. The sample records around 110,000 clones, about 94% being singletons. The sample taken for sequencing was non-Treg CD4+ T cells sorted from blood. The source of these receptors is a human donor in good health. Each CDR3 is given with its conserved first and last residue. Each record gives: V gene, CDR3 protein.

v_gene: TRBV5-1
CDR3aa: CASSPLGGASSYNEQFF

v_gene: TRBV5-6
CDR3aa: CASSFGTSEETQYF

v_gene: TRBV7-9
CDR3aa: CASSLGTGHTEAFF

v_gene: TRBV5-6
CDR3aa: CASSRTGTEYGYTF

v_gene: TRBV19
CDR3aa: CASSTDYGANVLTF

v_gene: TRBV5-6
CDR3aa: CASSAGLGDGDTEAFF

v_gene: TRBV30
CDR3aa: CAWGQDTEAFF

v_gene: TRBV5-1
CDR3aa: CASRGTSSTVEQFF

v_gene: TRBV4-1
CDR3aa: CASRPGLAGPNTGELFF

v_gene: TRBV5-4
CDR3aa: CASSLKLAVDNEQFF

v_gene: TRBV6-1
CDR3aa: CASRTGLDSPLHF

v_gene: TRBV29-1
CDR3aa: CSVSGTGGGDGYTF

v_gene: TRBV11-2
CDR3aa: CASSSTGGPNTQYF

v_gene: TRBV7-3
CDR3aa: CASSFTGTGKEGQYF

v_gene: TRBV18
CDR3aa: CASSPQGGFGKNIQYF

v_gene: TRBV29-1
CDR3aa: CSGTLRRGALLSYNEQFF

v_gene: TRBV4-1
CDR3aa: CASSQDPQAFSNQPQHF

v_gene: TRBV10-3
CDR3aa: CAISEPGDTGELFF

v_gene: TRBV18
CDR3aa: CASSPRSQDYNEQFF

v_gene: TRBV6-6
CDR3aa: CASIRLQGSTDTQYF